This TCR beta chain was retrieved from a study of cytomegalovirus exposure and HLA in healthy donors. Primers: 60 Vbeta forward and 13 Jbeta reverse. TCRdb's copy holds only in-frame clones and misses some; the assay was immunoSEQ multiplex PCR. The sample lists roughly 130,000 clones, approximately 85% occurring once. V gave up 2 bases and J gave up 1 base; unmatched junction bases: 7. CDR1 is MNHEY, CDR2 SMNVEV, per germline (reference sequence). The CDR3 covers 17 residues. The source material was PBMCs. This TCR was sampled from a boy aged 5 to 17 in good health and CMV-seronegative. The rearrangement joins TRBV27 to TRBJ2-1; TRBD2 matches 8 bases. CDR3 protein: CASSLAGGESSYNEQFF. The DNA for the CDR3 is TGTGCCAGCAGTTTAGCGGGGGGAGAGAGTTCCTACAATGAGCAGTTCTTC.